These 29 T cell receptor beta chains were sequenced from one sample in a study of shared clonotypes between healthy human individuals. Sequencing was performed with immunoSEQ multiplex PCR; in TCRdb, only in-frame clones are kept and a portion is missing. The sample holds hundreds of thousands of clones, roughly 95% seen once. CD45RO-negative, CCR7-positively selected cells formed the naive CD8 fraction, excluding terminally differentiated effector memory CD45RA+ cells. Sequencing was carried out using naive CD8+ T cells sorted from blood. All receptors derive from a woman aged 25 to 45 in good health.

The chain uses TRBV9 and TRBJ2-1; D may match TRBD1 or TRBD2 (5 bases each). CDR1 is SGDLS and CDR2 is YYNGEE in the germline V gene. V was shortened by 3 bases and J by 0 bases, with 13 bases between the two germline ends. This CDR3 spans 16 amino acids. Here the CDR3 DNA reads TGTGCCAGCAGCGCCCGGGTGGGGGACTCCTACAATGAGCAGTTCTTC. This codes for CASSARVGDSYNEQFF. Combining the CDR3 with reference TRBV9 and TRBJ2-1 gives the whole variable domain DSGVTQTPKHLITATGQRVTLRCSPRSGDLSVYWYQQSLDQGLQFLIQYYNGEERAKGNILERFSAQQFPDLHSELNLSSLELGDSALYFCASSARVGDSYNEQFFGPGTRLTVL.

This chain links TRBV27 with TRBJ2-7, with TRBD1 identical over 7 bases. CDR3 size: 14 residues. Trimming cost V 5 bases and J 3 bases; bases outside gene matches: 7. Germline V CDR1 and CDR2: MNHEY, SMNVEV (reference sequence). The CDR3 is CASSVTGAVYEQYF. In DNA, the CDR3 is TGTGCCAGCAGTGTCACAGGGGCGGTCTACGAGCAGTACTTC.

Comment on this clone: The same CDR3 also results from other DNA sequences found in this sample. The rearrangement joins TRBV28 to TRBJ2-2; 10 nucleotides align to TRBD2. Per germline, CDR1 MDHEN and CDR2 SYDVKM. The V gene end was trimmed by 2 bases and the J gene end by 4 bases; junction bases not matched to a gene: 1. The CDR3 spans 15 residues. The CDR3 protein is CASSLLAGVTGELFF. The CDR3 DNA is TGTGCCAGCAGTTTACTAGCGGGAGTCACCGGGGAGCTGTTTTTT. Full variable domain (outside the CDR3, taken from reference TRBV28 and TRBJ2-2): DVKVTQSSRYLVKRTGEKVFLECVQDMDHENMFWYRQDPGLGLRLIYFSYDVKMKEKGDIPEGYSVSREKKERFSLILESASTNQTSMYLCASSLLAGVTGELFFGEGSRLTVL.

The chain joins TRBV7-9 to TRBJ1-1, with TRBD1 matching 8 bases. This CDR3 comprises 14 residues. The germline V gene has CDR1 SEHNR and CDR2 FQNEAQ (reference sequence). The V gene end was trimmed by 5 bases and the J gene end by 9 bases; junction bases not matched to a gene: 11. This CDR3 is CASSPGARGLQAFF. The CDR3 DNA sequence: TGTGCCAGCAGCCCCGGAGCCAGGGGGCTGCAAGCTTTCTTT.

The rearrangement uses TRBV2 and TRBJ2-2; D gene unclear. The V end lost 2 bases, the J end lost 4 bases, and 11 bases lay between the germline ends. CDR1 SNHLY and CDR2 FYNNEI come from the germline V gene. The length of the CDR3 is 15 residues. The CDR3: CASSERVSLTGELFF. DNA of the CDR3: TGTGCCAGCAGTGAAAGGGTCAGCCTCACCGGGGAGCTGTTTTTT.

The V and J genes are TRBV7-9 and TRBJ1-2, with D possibly being TRBD1 (5 bases). Germline CDR1 reads SEHNR; CDR2 reads FQNEAQ (reference sequence). This CDR3 has 16 amino acids. Trimming pared 5 bases from V and 3 bases from J, leaving 19 bases between. The CDR3 DNA reads TGTGCCAGCAGCCCACAGACGGGGGGGAAGGACTATGGCTACACCTTC. It codes for CASSPQTGGKDYGYTF.

This clone occurred once. V is TRBV7-8 and J is TRBJ1-1; weak D call: TRBD1 (6 bases). Per germline, CDR1 SGHVS and CDR2 FQNEAQ. The CDR3 extends over 15 amino acids. Trimming pared 2 bases from V and 3 bases from J, leaving 13 bases between. CDR3 residues: CASSLLQGAYTEAFF. The CDR3 coding sequence is TGTGCCAGCAGCTTACTACAGGGTGCGTACACTGAAGCTTTCTTT.

This clone was counted a few times. Other DNA sequences in this sample translate to the same CDR3. The rearrangement links TRBV4-1 to TRBJ2-1; D ambiguous. The CDR3 is 11 residues long. Trimming shortened V by 3 bases and J by 7 bases, and 4 bases separated the two germline ends. CDR1 is MGHRA and CDR2 is YSYEKL in the germline V gene. CDR3 region: CASSQGNEQFF. The DNA for the CDR3 is TGCGCCAGCAGCCAGGGGAATGAGCAGTTCTTC.

V usage is TRBV15 and J usage is TRBJ1-1; D might be TRBD1 (5 bases). V lost 0 bases, J lost 7 bases, and 12 bases lay in between. Germline loops: CDR1 LNHNV, CDR2 YYDKDF (reference sequence). The CDR3 spans 14 residues. CDR3 bases: TGTGCCACCAGCAGAGAATCGGGACCATTTGAAGCTTTCTTT. This encodes CATSRESGPFEAFF.

In its sample, this clone was seen once. CDR3 region: CASSLQGVPEAFF. The CDR3 coding sequence is TGTGCCAGCAGTTTACAGGGAGTCCCTGAAGCTTTCTTT. The chain joins TRBV27 to TRBJ1-1; perhaps TRBD1 as D (5 bases). Trimming stripped 2 bases from V and 6 bases from J, with 10 bases between. Germline assignment: CDR1 MNHEY and CDR2 SMNVEV (reference sequence). CDR3 length: 13 residues.

V and J are TRBV2 and TRBJ1-5, with a weak D call TRBD1 (5 bases). From germline, CDR1 is SNHLY and CDR2 FYNNEI. The V and J ends lost 8 bases and 4 bases respectively, with 9 bases between them. The CDR3 loop spans 12 amino acids. This chain's CDR3 is CASQRTNQPQHF. The CDR3, as DNA: TGTGCCAGCCAACGGACAAATCAGCCCCAGCATTTT.

The chain carries TRBV27 and TRBJ2-2; 13 positions match TRBD2. The J segment lost 2 bases and the V segment lost 4 bases, leaving 1 base of the junction unmatched. The CDR3 consists of 16 residues. Germline CDR1 and CDR2: MNHEY and SMNVEV (reference sequence). CDR3 residues: CASSSGLAGNTGELFF. CDR3 coding DNA: TGTGCCAGCAGTTCGGGACTAGCGGGAAACACCGGGGAGCTGTTTTTT.

This clone has only one observation. The rearrangement links TRBV30 to TRBJ1-2, with D unclear. Trimming shortened V by 2 bases and J by 4 bases, and 20 bases separated the two germline ends. The CDR3 runs to 16 residues. Germline lookup yields CDR1 GTSNPN and CDR2 SVGIG (reference sequence). The DNA of the CDR3 is TGTGCCTGGAGTTCGGGTGACCAGGTTTGGGGCTATGGCTACACCTTC. This gives the protein CAWSSGDQVWGYGYTF.

V gene TRBV9 combines with J gene TRBJ2-3; TRBD2 matches 9 bases. The V and J ends lost 4 bases and 2 bases, in that order; junction bases with no gene match: 26. Germline assignment: CDR1 SGDLS and CDR2 YYNGEE. The CDR3 runs to 22 residues. The DNA of the CDR3 is TGTGCCAGCAGCCCAAAACAAACGGACATTGATTTACTAGCGGGTTCCACAGATACGCAGTATTTT. The encoded protein is CASSPKQTDIDLLAGSTDTQYF. The whole variable domain, remainder taken from reference TRBV9 and TRBJ2-3, is DSGVTQTPKHLITATGQRVTLRCSPRSGDLSVYWYQQSLDQGLQFLIQYYNGEERAKGNILERFSAQQFPDLHSELNLSSLELGDSALYFCASSPKQTDIDLLAGSTDTQYFGPGTRLTVL.

This clone was detected once. The chain couples TRBV5-6 to TRBJ2-1, with 8 bases identical to TRBD2. CDR1 SGHDT and CDR2 YYEEEE come from the germline V gene. The CDR3 extends over 16 amino acids. J was trimmed by 8 bases and V by 2 bases; bases with no gene match: 12. The CDR3 DNA reads as TGTGCCAGCAGCTTTACTCCTAGCGGGCATATCGATGAGCAGTTCTTC. Its protein product is CASSFTPSGHIDEQFF.

This clone has just one count. The same CDR3 also results from other DNA sequences found in this sample. V usage is TRBV27 and J usage is TRBJ1-5, with D maybe TRBD1 (6 bases). Germline assignment: CDR1 MNHEY and CDR2 SMNVEV (reference sequence). Trimming removed 3 bases at V and 6 bases at J, with 12 bases between. The CDR3 contains 14 residues. Here the CDR3 DNA reads TGTGCCAGCAGTTTGGGGGGGGCCGGTCAGCCCCAGCATTTT. Protein: CASSLGGAGQPQHF.

This clone was picked up one time. The chain is built from TRBV27 and TRBJ2-1; possible D gene TRBD2, 5 bases. Germline CDR1 MNHEY, CDR2 SMNVEV (reference sequence). Trimming took off 3 bases at V and 10 bases at J, with 10 bases between the two ends. There are 12 residues in the CDR3. CDR3 amino acids: CASSFVASEQFF. As DNA, the CDR3 is TGTGCCAGCAGTTTTGTAGCGAGCGAGCAGTTCTTC.

The V gene is TRBV5-1, the J gene TRBJ2-7, with 9 bases fitting TRBD1. Germline V gene lookup returns CDR1 SGHRS and CDR2 YFSETQ. The CDR3 has 14 amino acids. The trim removed 0 bases at V and 6 bases at J, leaving 4 bases unmatched. CDR3: CASSLVATGGEQYF. CDR3 DNA sequence: TGCGCCAGCAGCTTGGTCGCGACAGGGGGCGAGCAGTACTTC.

The chain has TRBV15 and TRBJ2-7; 7 bases are a match to TRBD1. The CDR3 is made up of 15 amino acids. J gave up 5 bases and V 4 bases, and 11 bases lay outside the gene matches. Germline CDR1 is LNHNV and CDR2 is YYDKDF (reference sequence). This CDR3 is CATSTVPEGAHEQYF. In DNA form, the CDR3 reads TGTGCCACCAGCACCGTCCCAGAGGGGGCCCACGAGCAGTACTTC. The whole variable domain, remainder taken from reference TRBV15 and TRBJ2-7, is DAMVIQNPRYQVTQFGKPVTLSCSQTLNHNVMYWYQQKSSQAPKLLFHYYDKDFNNEADTPDNFQSRRPNTSFCFLDIRSPGLGDTAMYLCATSTVPEGAHEQYFGPGTRLTVT.

The gene calls are TRBV5-1 and TRBJ2-7; no definite D call. This CDR3 spans 17 amino acids. The V end lost 4 bases, the J end lost 3 bases, and 23 bases lay between the germline ends. Germline V gene data show CDR1 as SGHRS and CDR2 as YFSETQ. The chain's CDR3 is CASSEDLYGETNYEQYF. The CDR3 region has the DNA TGCGCCAGCAGCGAGGATCTCTACGGAGAAACAAACTACGAGCAGTACTTC.

The CDR3 spells CASSWTGVTNEKLFF. CDR3 nucleotides: TGTGCCAGCAGTTGGACAGGGGTCACTAATGAAAAACTGTTTTTT. The chain couples TRBV28 to TRBJ1-4; TRBD1 agrees at 9 bases. The ends lost 4 bases at V and 2 bases at J; junction bases unmatched: 2. This CDR3 contains 15 residues. CDR1 MDHEN and CDR2 SYDVKM come from the germline V gene. The full variable domain, rest sourced from reference TRBV28 and TRBJ1-4, is DVKVTQSSRYLVKRTGEKVFLECVQDMDHENMFWYRQDPGLGLRLIYFSYDVKMKEKGDIPEGYSVSREKKERFSLILESASTNQTSMYLCASSWTGVTNEKLFFGSGTQLSVL.

This chain joins TRBV9 and TRBJ2-2; tentative D call: TRBD2 (6 bases). The CDR3 sequence is 12 residues long. Trimming shortened V by 3 bases and J by 7 bases, and 7 bases separated the two germline ends. In germline, CDR1 is SGDLS, CDR2 YYNGEE. CDR3 in DNA: TGTGCCAGCAGCGGCGGGGTCGGGGAGCTGTTTTTT. The encoded protein is CASSGGVGELFF.

V and J are TRBV5-4 and TRBJ1-1; no firm D call. The length of the CDR3 is 13 residues. V lost 0 bases and J 7 bases, leaving 10 bases between the germline ends. Germline assignment: CDR1 SGHNT and CDR2 YYREEE (reference sequence). CDR3 nucleotides: TGTGCCAGCAGCTTGGAGTTGGCGTTTGAAGCTTTCTTT. Translating it yields CASSLELAFEAFF.

This clone was found once. This chain uses TRBV5-6 with TRBJ1-1; the D is unclear. The V and J ends lost 6 bases and 7 bases respectively, with 16 bases between them. The germline V gene encodes CDR1 SGHDT and CDR2 YYEEEE. This CDR3 is built from 13 residues. Here the CDR3 DNA reads TGTGCCAGCAACCTTGCACCGGGGTATGAAGCTTTCTTT. It yields the protein CASNLAPGYEAFF.

The chain is built from TRBV7-9 and TRBJ2-5; D is unresolved. Germline loops: CDR1 SEHNR, CDR2 FQNEAQ (reference sequence). V lost 8 bases to trimming and J lost 4 bases, with 20 bases between them. This CDR3 spans 15 amino acids. As DNA, the CDR3 is TGTGCCAGCGCCGTTTTCCGTGAGGCGCGAGAGACCCAGTACTTC. It translates to CASAVFREARETQYF.

V and J are TRBV19 and TRBJ2-7; the D gene is possibly TRBD1 (5 bases). The CDR3 has 15 amino acids. Germline lookup yields CDR1 LNHDA and CDR2 SQIVND (reference sequence). The V gene lost 3 bases and the J gene lost 2 bases, with 14 bases spanning the gap. The CDR3 region is CASSIGPGFPYEQYF. In DNA form, the CDR3 reads TGTGCCAGTAGTATTGGGCCAGGGTTTCCCTACGAGCAGTACTTC.

This clone has a single count. This CDR3 is CASSPRTGPDTQYF. The CDR3 nucleotides are TGTGCCAGCAGCCCTCGGACAGGGCCAGATACGCAGTATTTT. This sequence joins TRBV7-9 and TRBJ2-3; TRBD1 matches at 8 bases. V was pared by 5 bases and J by 4 bases, with 5 bases of the junction left unmatched. Per germline, CDR1 SEHNR and CDR2 FQNEAQ (reference sequence). The CDR3 consists of 14 residues. The whole variable domain, remainder taken from reference TRBV7-9 and TRBJ2-3, is DTGVSQNPRHKITKRGQNVTFRCDPISEHNRLYWYRQTLGQGPEFLTYFQNEAQLEKSRLLSDRFSAERPKGSFSTLEIQRTEQGDSAMYLCASSPRTGPDTQYFGPGTRLTVL.

This chain links TRBV29-1 with TRBJ1-2; 8 nucleotides match TRBD1. J gave up 8 bases and V 6 bases, and 8 bases lay outside the gene matches. Germline V gene data show CDR1 as SQVTM and CDR2 as ANQGSEA. The CDR3 sequence is 12 residues long. CDR3 protein: CSVVGRGLGYTF. The CDR3 DNA is TGCAGCGTGGTCGGCAGGGGGCTAGGCTACACCTTC.

This rearrangement joins TRBV10-3 to TRBJ1-2; perhaps TRBD1 as D (6 bases). CDR3 length: 12 amino acids. Germline loops: CDR1 ENHRY, CDR2 SYGVKD. The germline V and J ends were trimmed by 7 bases and 3 bases, with 9 bases remaining between them. CDR3 protein: CAINSGDYGYTF. DNA for the CDR3: TGTGCCATCAACTCAGGGGACTATGGCTACACCTTC.